The present T cell receptor beta chain was sequenced within a study of T cell repertoires and HLA-DP antigens. Study in general: Alloreactive CD4+ T cells targeted HLA-DP on transduced HeLa.

Measured with immunoSEQ multiplex PCR; TCRdb has only the in-frame clones, and not every one. The sample includes about 110,000 clones, almost 95% of them seen just once. Trimming took 0 bases from V and 3 from J; bases not matched to a gene: 1. Germline V gene sequence: CDR1 SGHDT, CDR2 YYEEEE. The length of the CDR3 is 14 residues. Worth noting for this clone: What it binds is unknown.

Untouched CD4+ T cells were isolated by negative selection, averaging about 98% purity. V usage is TRBV5-6 and J usage is TRBJ1-1; 8 nucleotides line up with TRBD1. The sequence was collected from a woman between 18 and 30 years old in good health and CMV-seronegative. Sequencing was done on a sample of CD4+ T cells from PBMCs. The CDR3 DNA reads TGTGCCAGCAGCTTGGGACAGGGGTACACTGAAGCTTTCTTT. Protein product: CASSLGQGYTEAFF.